The rows below give T cell receptor beta chains drawn from one sample of a study of T cells in narcolepsy. Profiling relied on immunoSEQ multiplex PCR, and the TCRdb table lists in-frame clones only, not all of them. The sample carries about 27,000 clones, roughly nine tenths recorded once. Sequences were obtained from CD45RA- memory CD4+ T cells from PBMCs. The receptors stem from a human donor with narcolepsy. Both conserved end residues are part of each CDR3. A D gene is named only where the DNA matches it firmly.

- TRBJ2-7 TRBV4-1 CASGTQDTYEQYF TGCGCCAGCGGGACCCAAGACACCTACGAGCAGTACTTC
- TRBJ2-2 TRBV12-2 CASRLAYALGNTGELFF TGTGCAAGTCGCTTAGCGTACGCTCTAGGGAACACCGGGGAGCTGTTTTTT
TRBD1 TRBJ2-5 TRBV2 CASNRDRGEETQYF TGTGCCAGCAACCGGGACAGGGGAGAAGAGACCCAGTACTTC
- TRBJ1-1 TRBV5-1 CASSLGSATNTEAFF TGCGCCAGCAGCTTGGGTTCAGCCACGAACACTGAAGCTTTCTTT
TRBD1 TRBJ2-3 TRBV12-5 CASGPGQGGADTQYF TGTGCTAGTGGTCCAGGACAGGGTGGTGCAGATACGCAGTATTTT
TRBD2 TRBJ2-1 TRBV15 CATSSKRGKSYNEQFF TGTGCCACCAGCAGTAAGCGGGGGAAATCCTACAATGAGCAGTTCTTC
TRBD1 TRBJ1-2 TRBV6-5 CASSVWTGRDGYTF TGTGCCAGCAGTGTATGGACAGGGAGGGATGGCTACACCTTC
- TRBJ1-1 TRBV5-1 CASSWYGVGNTEAFF TGCGCCAGCAGTTGGTACGGGGTTGGGAACACTGAAGCTTTCTTT
TRBD1 TRBJ2-2 TRBV5-1 CASSSRTGPTGELFF TGCGCCAGCAGCTCTAGGACAGGGCCCACCGGGGAGCTGTTTTTT
- TRBJ1-6 TRBV25-1 CASRQGYSPLHF TGTGCCAGCAGGCAGGGGTACTCACCCCTCCACTTT
- TRBJ2-3 TRBV29-1 CSVGWADTQYF TGCAGCGTTGGGTGGGCAGATACGCAGTATTTT
TRBD2 TRBJ2-1 TRBV6-1 CASSFSGGNNEQFF TGTGCCAGCAGTTTTAGCGGGGGAAACAATGAGCAGTTCTTC